A selection of T cell receptor beta chains follows, all from one sample in a study of blood T cell repertoires in COVID-19. Produced via immunoSEQ multiplex PCR; TCRdb's table is partial and in-frame only. The data show roughly 220,000 clones, with approximately 81% seen just once and less than 20% held by the top ten. The sample comprised peripheral blood. The receptors were gathered from a man under 40 with active or convalescent COVID-19. Each CDR3 is given with its conserved first and last residue. The D gene is left open where the match is weak. Some rows have no size entry. The others give once, few or many, or a class for an expanded clone.

V	D	size	J	DNA	CDR3
TRBV5-1	.	once	TRBJ1-2	TGCGCCAGCAGCCTGACCGAAAGAGACGGGGGTAACTATGGCTACACCTTC	CASSLTERDGGNYGYTF
TRBV28	.	.	TRBJ1-6	TGTGCCAGCAGTCAGGGGACCCCCCGTGTCCTCCACTTT	CASSQGTPRVLHF
TRBV18	TRBD1	.	TRBJ1-2	TGTGCCAGCTCACGACAGGGGGCACAGGGGGGCTACACCTTC	CASSRQGAQGGYTF
TRBV7-2	.	.	TRBJ2-7	TGTGCCAGCAGACCACAGGGCCAGCTCGGGTACGAGCAGTACTTC	CASRPQGQLGYEQYF
TRBV30	.	.	TRBJ2-1	TGTGCCTGGAGTGGGGGCCCCTCAGAAGATGAGCAGTTCTTC	CAWSGGPSEDEQFF
TRBV4-2	TRBD1	.	TRBJ2-1	TGTGCCAGCAGCCAAGAACAGGGGGTTAATGAGCAGTTCTTC	CASSQEQGVNEQFF
TRBV9	.	.	TRBJ2-3	TGTGCCAGCAGCCCCCGCAAAGGAGCGGAAAGCACAGATACGCAGTATTTT	CASSPRKGAESTDTQYF
TRBV7-2	.	.	TRBJ2-1	TGTGCCAGCAGCCCAAGGCGGCCCATCGATGAGCAGTTCTTC	CASSPRRPIDEQFF
TRBV4-3	TRBD2	.	TRBJ2-7	TGCGCCAGCAGCCAATCTGGCGGGGAGGGCTACGAGCAGTACTTC	CASSQSGGEGYEQYF
TRBV9	TRBD1	.	TRBJ1-3	TGTGCCAGCAGCGTAGAGGGACAGTTCGTTTCTGGAAACACCATATATTTT	CASSVEGQFVSGNTIYF
TRBV9	TRBD1	.	TRBJ1-2	TGTGCCAGCAGCGTAGGAAGGAGGACAGGGGTCGGCTACACCTTC	CASSVGRRTGVGYTF